This is a list of T cell receptor beta chains from one sample in a study of CD8+ T cells in alopecia areata. This table comes from immunoSEQ multiplex PCR, and its TCRdb copy is limited to in-frame clones, with some not included. The data show about 150,000 clones, more than 75% seen once. The starting material was CD8+ T cells sorted from blood, obtained at week 0. The receptors come from a human donor with alopecia areata. The CDR3 runs from the conserved cysteine through the conserved F or W. The D gene is left open where the match is weak. Clone size is shown for a subset of rows, as once, few, many or a class of expanded clone.

D gene	V gene	clone size	J gene	CDR3 protein	CDR3 DNA
NA	TRBV9	NA	TRBJ1-1	CASSSGSTEAFF	TGTGCCAGCAGTAGCGGTTCCACTGAAGCTTTCTTT
NA	TRBV5-6	NA	TRBJ2-1	CASSPNPGYNEQFF	TGTGCCAGCAGCCCCAACCCCGGGTACAATGAGCAGTTCTTC
NA	TRBV29-1	NA	TRBJ2-3	CSVVGLGTDTQYF	TGCAGCGTTGTGGGGTTGGGCACAGATACGCAGTATTTT
NA	TRBV10-2	once	TRBJ2-1	CASSEVAYNEQFF	TGCGCCAGCAGTGAAGTAGCCTACAATGAGCAGTTCTTC
NA	TRBV5-6	once	TRBJ1-2	CASSVQVNYGYTF	TGTGCCAGCAGCGTACAGGTTAACTATGGCTACACCTTC
NA	TRBV30	NA	TRBJ1-2	CAWSETAGGYTF	TGTGCCTGGAGCGAGACAGCCGGAGGCTACACCTTC
NA	TRBV4-1	NA	TRBJ2-7	CASSQRDGTYEQYF	TGCGCCAGCAGCCAGCGGGACGGTACCTACGAGCAGTACTTC
TRBD1	TRBV5-4	NA	TRBJ2-7	CASSFPGQGAYEQYF	TGTGCCAGCAGCTTTCCGGGACAGGGGGCCTACGAGCAGTACTTC
NA	TRBV19	NA	TRBJ2-3	CASSIWVDTDTQYF	TGTGCCAGTAGTATATGGGTGGACACAGATACGCAGTATTTT
NA	TRBV5-4	NA	TRBJ1-1	CASSSDRGKYTEAFF	TGTGCCAGCAGCTCAGATCGGGGGAAATACACTGAAGCTTTCTTT
NA	TRBV29-1	NA	TRBJ1-2	CSVENKSGSSPYGYTF	TGCAGCGTTGAAAATAAGTCAGGCTCCTCTCCTTATGGCTACACCTTC
TRBD1	TRBV25-1	NA	TRBJ2-1	CASIEDRAYYNEQFF	TGTGCCAGCATAGAGGACAGGGCCTACTACAATGAGCAGTTCTTC
TRBD1	TRBV6-4	NA	TRBJ2-1	CASSKDRDNEQFF	TGTGCCAGCAGTAAGGACAGGGACAATGAGCAGTTCTTC
TRBD1	TRBV27	NA	TRBJ1-2	CASSLGTGSLYGYTF	TGTGCCAGCAGTTTAGGGACAGGATCCTTATATGGCTACACCTTC
NA	TRBV13	NA	TRBJ2-1	CASSPRGARGHYNEQFF	TGTGCCAGCAGCCCACGGGGTGCGCGGGGCCACTACAATGAGCAGTTCTTC
NA	TRBV7-3	NA	TRBJ2-2	CASSLLEPTGELFF	TGTGCCAGCAGCTTGTTGGAACCCACCGGGGAGCTGTTTTTT
NA	TRBV7-8	NA	TRBJ2-1	CASSENRYNEQFF	TGTGCCAGCAGCGAAAACAGATACAATGAGCAGTTCTTC
TRBD1	TRBV11-1	NA	TRBJ1-1	CASSFTGQGNTEAFF	TGTGCCAGCAGCTTTACGGGACAGGGTAACACTGAAGCTTTCTTT
NA	TRBV29-1	few	TRBJ2-3	CSVEPAGADAKKDTQYF	TGCAGCGTTGAACCCGCTGGGGCTGACGCAAAGAAAGATACGCAGTATTTT
TRBD1	TRBV9	NA	TRBJ2-7	CASSGTGCYEQYF	TGTGCCAGCAGCGGGACAGGTTGCTACGAGCAGTACTTC
NA	TRBV6-6	NA	TRBJ2-1	CASSPISSSDEQFF	TGTGCCAGCAGTCCCATATCTAGTAGCGATGAGCAGTTCTTC
TRBD1	TRBV7-9	NA	TRBJ2-7	CASSRLGTEKSSSYEQYF	TGTGCCAGCAGCCGCCTCGGGACAGAAAAATCCTCCTCCTACGAGCAGTACTTC
TRBD2	TRBV4-1	NA	TRBJ2-1	CASSHPEAGGPSNEQFF	TGCGCCAGCAGCCACCCTGAAGCGGGAGGCCCGAGCAATGAGCAGTTCTTC
NA	TRBV5-1	NA	TRBJ2-7	CASASTQGLSSYEQYF	TGCGCCAGCGCCTCGACACAGGGCCTAAGCTCCTACGAGCAGTACTTC
TRBD1	TRBV4-1	NA	TRBJ2-7	CASSPGDRGSDEQYF	TGCGCCAGCAGCCCCGGGGACAGGGGTTCAGACGAGCAGTACTTC
TRBD2	TRBV5-1	NA	TRBJ2-7	CASSRTSGDEQYF	TGCGCCAGCAGCAGGACTAGCGGGGACGAGCAGTACTTC